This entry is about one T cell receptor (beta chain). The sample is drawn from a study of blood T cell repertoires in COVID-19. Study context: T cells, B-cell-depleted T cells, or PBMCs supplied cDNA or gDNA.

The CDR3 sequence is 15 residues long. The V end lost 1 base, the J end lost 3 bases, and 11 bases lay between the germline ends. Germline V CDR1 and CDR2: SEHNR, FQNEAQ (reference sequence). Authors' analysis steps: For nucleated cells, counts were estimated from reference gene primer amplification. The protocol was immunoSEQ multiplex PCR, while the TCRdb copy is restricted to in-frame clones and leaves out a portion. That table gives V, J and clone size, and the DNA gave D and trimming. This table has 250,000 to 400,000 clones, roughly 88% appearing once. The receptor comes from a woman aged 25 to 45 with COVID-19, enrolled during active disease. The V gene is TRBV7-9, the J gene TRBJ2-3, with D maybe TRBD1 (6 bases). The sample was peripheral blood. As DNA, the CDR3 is TGTGCCAGCAGCTTAGTTGGGGGCTTTACAGATACGCAGTATTTT. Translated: CASSLVGGFTDTQYF.